Presented here are 8 T cell receptor beta chains from one specimen sequenced in a study of T cells in Graves' hyperthyroidism and ophthalmopathy. Amplification yielded TCR beta CDR3 regions, with RNA transcripts as the source. The HTBI primer set drove a first-round RT-PCR of the TCR CDR3. TCRdb analysed the multiplex PCR reads with MiXCR anew, one entry per CDR3 protein. The sample consists of 490,000 or so distinct CDR3 sequences, roughly 23% of them appearing once. The specimen sequenced was blood. The receptors derive from a woman between 65 and 79 years old with Graves' ophthalmopathy.

This clonotype was picked up a small number of times. This rearrangement joins TRBV7-2 to TRBJ2-5; 8 bases align to TRBD1. CDR3 length: 17 amino acids. Germline V gene lookup returns CDR1 SGHTA and CDR2 FQGNSA. With V trimmed by 1 base and J by 2 bases, 9 bases remained unmatched. The CDR3 sequence: CASSLEGRGLGQETQYF. In nucleotides, the CDR3 is TGTGCCAGCAGCTTAGAGGGCAGGGGGCTGGGGCAAGAGACCCAGTACTTC.

The chain couples TRBV20-1 to TRBJ2-1, with 8 bases lining up with TRBD2. The CDR3 runs to 15 residues. V shed 1 base and J 6 bases; nucleotides not matched to a gene: 8. Germline CDR1 reads DFQATT; CDR2 reads SNEGSKA (reference sequence). CDR3 sequence reads: CSARVFGTSINEQFF. The DNA for the CDR3 is TGCAGTGCTAGAGTCTTCGGGACTAGTATCAATGAGCAGTTCTTC.

This clonotype came up a few times. V is TRBV28 and J is TRBJ1-5; D is unclear. The germline CDR1 and CDR2 sequences are MDHEN and SYDVKM. V gave up 7 bases and J gave up 2 bases, with 9 bases separating them. The CDR3 contains 13 residues. CDR3 DNA: TGTGCCAGCACCCCAGCGGGCAATCAGCCCCAGCATTTT. This codes for CASTPAGNQPQHF. Full variable domain (remainder filled in from reference TRBV28 and TRBJ1-5): DVKVTQSSRYLVKRTGEKVFLECVQDMDHENMFWYRQDPGLGLRLIYFSYDVKMKEKGDIPEGYSVSREKKERFSLILESASTNQTSMYLCASTPAGNQPQHFGDGTRLSIL.

The chain joins TRBV3-1 to TRBJ1-6; D uncertain. V shed 2 bases and J shed 9 bases, with 14 bases lying between them. The CDR3 consists of 15 residues. Germline CDR1 is LGHDT and CDR2 is YNNKEL (reference sequence). The CDR3 sequence: CASSQPPGLGSPLHF. The CDR3 DNA sequence: TGTGCCAGCAGCCAACCCCCCGGTTTGGGTTCACCCCTCCACTTT.

There are many counts of this clonotype. This chain uses TRBV12-3 or TRBV12-4 with TRBJ1-1; no clear D. The CDR3 contains 14 residues. V dropped 2 bases and J dropped 3 bases, with 10 bases sitting between them. The CDR3 spells CASSLSRRDTEAFF. In DNA form, the CDR3 reads TGTGCCAGCAGTTTATCCCGAAGGGACACTGAAGCTTTCTTT.

This clonotype was detected ten times or more. The genes are TRBV12-3 or TRBV12-4 and TRBJ1-4; D perhaps matches TRBD1 (5 bases). CDR3 length: 14 amino acids. V was shortened by 5 bases and J by 8 bases, with 15 bases between the two germline ends. The CDR3 DNA reads TGTGCCAGCAGTACAGGCCCAAACGTCGAAAAACTGTTTTTT. It specifies CASSTGPNVEKLFF.

The sample holds many counts of this clonotype. V is TRBV29-1 and J is TRBJ2-3; 7 bases are shared with TRBD1. V gave up 3 bases and J gave up 4 bases; unmatched junction bases: 4. CDR1 is SQVTM and CDR2 is ANQGSEA in the germline V gene. The CDR3 sequence is 13 residues long. The chain's CDR3 is CSVEKGAADTQYF. The CDR3 DNA reads as TGCAGCGTTGAGAAGGGGGCGGCAGATACGCAGTATTTT.

This clonotype was observed at least ten times. The chain carries TRBV28 and TRBJ2-7; D gene uncertain. Trimming shortened V by 6 bases and J by 3 bases, and 6 bases separated the two germline ends. CDR1 and CDR2 from the germline V gene are MDHEN and SYDVKM. CDR3 size: 11 residues. The CDR3 region is CASSLFYEQYF. The CDR3 DNA is TGTGCCAGCAGCCTCTTCTACGAGCAGTACTTC. The complete variable domain, with remaining parts taken from reference TRBV28 and TRBJ2-7, reads DVKVTQSSRYLVKRTGEKVFLECVQDMDHENMFWYRQDPGLGLRLIYFSYDVKMKEKGDIPEGYSVSREKKERFSLILESASTNQTSMYLCASSLFYEQYFGPGTRLTVT.